This passage covers 7 T cell receptor beta chains from one sample sequenced in a study of CD8 T cells in Susac syndrome. It was with random hexamers that roughly 0.45 to 1 ug RNA was reverse transcribed. TCRdb ran MiXCR on the immunoSEQ multiplex PCR reads and lists one entry per CDR3 protein. The sample includes about 440,000 distinct CDR3 sequences, more than 80% of them seen just once. Sequences were obtained from CD8+ T cells from PBMCs. These receptors originate from a human donor with multiple sclerosis.

This chain connects TRBV12-3 or TRBV12-4 to TRBJ1-5; 8 bases fit TRBD1. This CDR3 is built from 13 residues. V trimming: 5 bases; J trimming: 7 bases; junction bases outside the gene matches: 4. The CDR3 protein is CASSPGGRQPQHF. The CDR3 DNA reads TGTGCCAGCAGTCCAGGGGGCAGGCAGCCCCAGCATTTT.

The chain employs TRBV30 and TRBJ2-7, with D maybe TRBD1 (5 bases). The CDR3 loop spans 13 amino acids. Trimming took 7 bases from V and 2 from J, leaving 15 bases between them. Germline lookup yields CDR1 GTSNPN and CDR2 SVGIG (reference sequence). The CDR3 sequence is CASRGREPYEQYF. The CDR3 DNA is TGTGCCTCCAGAGGCAGGGAACCCTACGAGCAGTACTTC.

The J gene is TRBJ2-1, the V gene TRBV30, with D unresolved. The germline V gene has CDR1 GTSNPN and CDR2 SVGIG (reference sequence). The CDR3 has 12 residues. V lost 5 bases and J 8 bases, leaving 13 bases between the germline ends. The CDR3 DNA sequence: TGTGCCTGGTTGGGCGTAAGGGATGAGCAGTTCTTC. Its protein is CAWLGVRDEQFF.

This clonotype has only a few counts. CDR3 coding DNA: TGTGCCAGCAGCCCCCCCCGGGATGAGCAGTTCTTC. It translates to CASSPPRDEQFF. V usage is TRBV11-2 and J usage is TRBJ2-1; D uncertain. The CDR3 is made up of 12 amino acids. V gave up 5 bases and J gave up 8 bases, with 10 bases separating them. Germline assignment: CDR1 SGHAT and CDR2 FQNNGV.

The genes are TRBV7-6 and TRBJ2-3; TRBD1 matches 7 bases. The CDR3 sequence is 14 residues long. Germline V lookup: CDR1 SGHVS, CDR2 FNYEAQ. The V and J ends lost 1 base and 6 bases, in that order; junction bases with no gene match: 4. The CDR3 loop reads CASSLEGAGDTQYF. The CDR3 DNA sequence: TGTGCCAGCAGCTTAGAGGGGGCTGGGGATACGCAGTATTTT.

The V and J genes are TRBV2 and TRBJ2-7; TRBD1 matches 9 bases. The V and J ends lost 10 bases and 4 bases, in that order; junction bases with no gene match: 2. The CDR3 is 11 amino acids. Germline V gene lookup returns CDR1 SNHLY and CDR2 FYNNEI. The CDR3 here is CATGQGYEQYF. CDR3 nucleotide sequence: TGTGCCACGGGACAGGGATACGAGCAGTACTTC.

This sequence joins TRBV27 and TRBJ1-2; no clear D. V lost 0 bases and J lost 8, with 16 bases in between. Germline V gene lookup returns CDR1 MNHEY and CDR2 SMNVEV (reference sequence). This CDR3 region has 15 residues. The CDR3 sequence is CASSLSGFRGTGYTF. CDR3 nucleotide sequence: TGTGCCAGCAGTTTATCTGGGTTCCGGGGTACGGGCTACACCTTC.